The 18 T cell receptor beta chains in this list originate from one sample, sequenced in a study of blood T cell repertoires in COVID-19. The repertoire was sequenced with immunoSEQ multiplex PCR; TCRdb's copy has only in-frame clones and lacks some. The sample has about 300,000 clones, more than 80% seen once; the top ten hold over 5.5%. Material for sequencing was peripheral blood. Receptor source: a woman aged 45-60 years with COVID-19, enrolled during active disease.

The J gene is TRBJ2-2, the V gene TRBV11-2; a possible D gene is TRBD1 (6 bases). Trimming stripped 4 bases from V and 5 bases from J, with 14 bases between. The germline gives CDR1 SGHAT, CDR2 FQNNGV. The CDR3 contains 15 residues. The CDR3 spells CASSSSTGRTGELFF. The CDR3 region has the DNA TGTGCCAGCAGCTCCTCCACAGGGCGGACCGGGGAGCTGTTTTTT.

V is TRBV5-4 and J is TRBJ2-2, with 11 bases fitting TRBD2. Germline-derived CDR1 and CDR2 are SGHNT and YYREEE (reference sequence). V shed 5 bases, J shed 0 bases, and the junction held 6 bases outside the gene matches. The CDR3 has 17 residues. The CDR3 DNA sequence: TGTGCCAGCAGGCCGGGACTAGCGGCCGCGAACACCGGGGAGCTGTTTTTT. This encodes CASRPGLAAANTGELFF.

The CDR3 region has the DNA TGTGCCAGCAGCGTGGGACTAGCGGGAGTCTACGAGCAGTACTTC. Translated: CASSVGLAGVYEQYF. The chain combines TRBV9 with TRBJ2-7, with TRBD2 identical over 14 bases. The CDR3 runs 15 residues. Per the germline V gene, CDR1 is SGDLS and CDR2 is YYNGEE. The J segment lost 3 bases and the V segment lost 2 bases, leaving 1 base of the junction unmatched.

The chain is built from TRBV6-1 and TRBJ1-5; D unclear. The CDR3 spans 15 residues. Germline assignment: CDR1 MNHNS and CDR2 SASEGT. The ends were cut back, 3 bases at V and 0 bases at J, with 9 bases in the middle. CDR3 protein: CASSDIQSSNQPQHF. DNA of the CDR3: TGTGCCAGCAGTGATATACAGAGTAGCAATCAGCCCCAGCATTTT.

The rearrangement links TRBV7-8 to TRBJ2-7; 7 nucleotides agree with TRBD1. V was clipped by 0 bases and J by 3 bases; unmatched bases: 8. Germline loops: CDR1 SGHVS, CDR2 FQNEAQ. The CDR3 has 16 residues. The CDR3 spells CASSLAFRQGGYEQYF. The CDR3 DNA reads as TGTGCCAGCAGCTTAGCGTTCCGACAGGGTGGCTACGAGCAGTACTTC.

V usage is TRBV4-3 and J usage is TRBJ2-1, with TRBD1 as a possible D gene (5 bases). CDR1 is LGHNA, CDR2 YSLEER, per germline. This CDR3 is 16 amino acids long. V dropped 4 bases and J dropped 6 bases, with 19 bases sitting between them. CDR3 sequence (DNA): TGCGCCAGCAGCCTAAAACCTCATAGCCAGGGCAATGAGCAGTTCTTC. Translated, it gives CASSLKPHSQGNEQFF.

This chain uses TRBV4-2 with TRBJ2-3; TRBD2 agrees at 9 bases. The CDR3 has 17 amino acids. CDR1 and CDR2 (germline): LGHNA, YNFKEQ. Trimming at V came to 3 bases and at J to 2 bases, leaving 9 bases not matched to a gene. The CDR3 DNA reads TGTGCCAGCAGCCAGGAGTCTTGGACTAGCGACACAGATACGCAGTATTTT. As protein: CASSQESWTSDTDTQYF.

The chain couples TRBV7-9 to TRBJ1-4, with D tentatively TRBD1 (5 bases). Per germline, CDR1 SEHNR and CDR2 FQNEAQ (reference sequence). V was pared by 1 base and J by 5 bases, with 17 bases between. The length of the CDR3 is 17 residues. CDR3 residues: CASSLGGSGKRNEKLFF. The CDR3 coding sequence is TGTGCCAGCAGCTTAGGGGGCAGTGGAAAAAGGAATGAAAAACTGTTTTTT.

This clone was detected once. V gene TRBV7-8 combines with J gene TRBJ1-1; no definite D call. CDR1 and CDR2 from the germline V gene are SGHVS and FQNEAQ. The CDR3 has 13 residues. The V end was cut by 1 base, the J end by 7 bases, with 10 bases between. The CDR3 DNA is TGTGCCAGCAGCTTAGATAGGCGGTTTGAAGCTTTCTTT. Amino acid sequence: CASSLDRRFEAFF.

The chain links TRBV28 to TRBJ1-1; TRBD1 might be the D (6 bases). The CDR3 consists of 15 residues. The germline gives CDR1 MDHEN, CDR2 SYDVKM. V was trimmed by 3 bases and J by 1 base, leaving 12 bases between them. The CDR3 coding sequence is TGTGCCAGCAGTTTGACAGGAAGAAAGAACACTGAAGCTTTCTTT. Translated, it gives CASSLTGRKNTEAFF. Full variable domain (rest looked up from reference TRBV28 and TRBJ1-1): DVKVTQSSRYLVKRTGEKVFLECVQDMDHENMFWYRQDPGLGLRLIYFSYDVKMKEKGDIPEGYSVSREKKERFSLILESASTNQTSMYLCASSLTGRKNTEAFFGQGTRLTVV.

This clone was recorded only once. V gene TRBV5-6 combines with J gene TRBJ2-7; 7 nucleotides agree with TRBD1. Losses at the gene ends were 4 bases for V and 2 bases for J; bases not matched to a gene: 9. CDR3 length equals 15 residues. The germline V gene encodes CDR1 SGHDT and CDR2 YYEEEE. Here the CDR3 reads CASSPPTGSAYEQYF. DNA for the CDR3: TGTGCCAGCAGCCCCCCGACAGGGTCGGCCTACGAGCAGTACTTC.

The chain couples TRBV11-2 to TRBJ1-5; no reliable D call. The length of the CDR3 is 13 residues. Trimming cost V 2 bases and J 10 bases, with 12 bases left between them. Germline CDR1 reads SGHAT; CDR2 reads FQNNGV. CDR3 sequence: CASSLNGGQPQHF. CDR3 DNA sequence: TGTGCCAGCAGCTTAAACGGAGGGCAACCCCAGCATTTT. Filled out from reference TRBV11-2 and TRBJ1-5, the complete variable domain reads EAGVAQSPRYKIIEKRQSVAFWCNPISGHATLYWYQQILGQGPKLLIQFQNNGVVDDSQLPKDRFSAERLKGVDSTLKIQPAKLEDSAVYLCASSLNGGQPQHFGDGTRLSIL.

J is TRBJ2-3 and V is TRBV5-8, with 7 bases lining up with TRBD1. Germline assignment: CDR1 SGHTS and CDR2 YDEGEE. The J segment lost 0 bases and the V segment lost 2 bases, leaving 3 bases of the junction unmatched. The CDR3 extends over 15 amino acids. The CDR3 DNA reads TGTGCCAGCAGCTTCCGGACAGGTAGCACAGATACGCAGTATTTT. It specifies CASSFRTGSTDTQYF.

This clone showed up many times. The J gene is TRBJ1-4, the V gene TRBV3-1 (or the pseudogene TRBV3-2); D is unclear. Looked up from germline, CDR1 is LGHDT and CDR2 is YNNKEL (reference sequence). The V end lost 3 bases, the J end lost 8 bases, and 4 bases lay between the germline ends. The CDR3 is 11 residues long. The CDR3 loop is CASSQEEKLFF. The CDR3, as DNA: TGTGCCAGCAGCCAGGAGGAAAAACTGTTTTTT.

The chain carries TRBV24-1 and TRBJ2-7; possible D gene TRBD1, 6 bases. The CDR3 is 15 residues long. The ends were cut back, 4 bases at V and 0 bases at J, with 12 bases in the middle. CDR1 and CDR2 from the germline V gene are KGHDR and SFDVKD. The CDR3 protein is CATSDSGQNSYEQYF. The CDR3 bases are TGTGCCACCAGTGACTCCGGACAGAACTCCTACGAGCAGTACTTC.

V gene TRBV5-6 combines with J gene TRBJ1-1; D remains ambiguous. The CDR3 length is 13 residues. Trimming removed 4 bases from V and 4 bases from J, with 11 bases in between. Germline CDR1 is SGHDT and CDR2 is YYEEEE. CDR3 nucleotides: TGTGCCAGCAGCCTTTCGACACCCACTGAAGCTTTCTTT. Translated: CASSLSTPTEAFF.

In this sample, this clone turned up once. The CDR3 spells CASSISMNTEAFF. The DNA for the CDR3 is TGTGCCAGTAGTATAAGCATGAACACTGAAGCTTTCTTT. The gene calls are TRBV19 and TRBJ1-1; D is ambiguous. Trimming took 2 bases from V and 0 from J, leaving 4 bases between them. Germline CDR1 LNHDA, CDR2 SQIVND (reference sequence). The CDR3 is made up of 13 amino acids.

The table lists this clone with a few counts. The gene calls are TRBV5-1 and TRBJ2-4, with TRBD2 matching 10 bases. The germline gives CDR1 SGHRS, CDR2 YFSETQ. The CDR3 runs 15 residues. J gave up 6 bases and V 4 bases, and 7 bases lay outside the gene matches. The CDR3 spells CASSASLAGVNIQYF. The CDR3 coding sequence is TGCGCCAGCAGCGCATCTCTAGCGGGAGTAAACATTCAGTACTTC.